This T cell receptor (beta chain) was found in a study of T cell repertoires in aging, cancer and after chemotherapy. There are a few counts of this clonotype. Multiplex touch-down PCR with TRB-A/B primers amplified rearranged V-D-J TRB sequences. TCRdb independently ran MiXCR on the multiplex PCR reads; one entry per CDR3 protein. The sample records about 4,400 distinct CDR3 sequences, around two fifths being singletons. The template was genomic DNA from peripheral blood, not RNA. Sequenced: blood. This clonotype was obtained from a human donor with a blood cancer.

The CDR3 sequence is CSANTPGTEAFF. As DNA, the CDR3 is TGCAGTGCTAACACACCCGGGACTGAAGCTTTCTTT. The J gene is TRBJ1-1, the V gene TRBV20-1; D ambiguous. Germline V gene data show CDR1 as DFQATT and CDR2 as SNEGSKA (reference sequence). V lost 4 bases and J lost 5, with 11 bases in between. This CDR3 is 12 amino acids long.